These 27 T cell receptor beta chains came from one sample sequenced in a study of T-cell reconstitution after alpha-beta-depleted transplantation in children. Unique molecular identifiers were incorporated during preparation of the TCRbeta library. MiXCR, applied by TCRdb to the PCR reads, yields one record per CDR3 protein. The table includes about 300,000 distinct CDR3 sequences, roughly 9.1% detected once. The sample here was PBMCs, taken before TCRalphabeta/CD19-depleted stem cell transplant. The receptor source for this set is a boy under two years old with acute myeloid leukemia, due to receive a stem cell transplant.

This clonotype was seen a few times. This rearrangement joins TRBV6-2 or TRBV6-3 to TRBJ2-1; TRBD2 agrees at 16 bases. Germline-derived CDR1 and CDR2 are MNHEY and SVGEGT. The CDR3 is made up of 14 amino acids. Unmatched junction bases numbered 0, after V lost 6 bases and J lost 7 bases. CDR3 residues: CASRGLAGGNEQFF. The CDR3 coding sequence is TGTGCCAGCAGGGGACTAGCGGGAGGGAATGAGCAGTTCTTC.

Concerning this clonotype itself: This sequence may be a read error, since a much larger clone differs from it by one base. The V call is TRBV9, the J call TRBJ1-1; D might be TRBD1 (6 bases). The CDR3 runs to 15 residues. Germline V gene data show CDR1 as SGDLS and CDR2 as YYNGEE. The germline V and J ends were trimmed by 0 bases and 4 bases, with 13 bases remaining between them. The CDR3 nucleotides are TGTGCCAGCAGCGTAGAGGACAGCTCGGGCACTGAAGCTTTCTTT. Translation: CASSVEDSSGTEAFF.

Ten or more counts support this clonotype. The rearrangement uses TRBV18 and TRBJ2-2; 7 bases match TRBD1. With V trimmed by 1 base and J by 5 bases, 4 bases remained unmatched. This CDR3 has 15 amino acids. CDR1 KGHSH and CDR2 LQKENI come from the germline V gene. In nucleotides, the CDR3 is TGTGCCAGCTCACCACAGGGGGCATTAACCGGGGAGCTGTTTTTT. Residues: CASSPQGALTGELFF.

This clonotype was detected many times. The chain carries TRBV7-6 and TRBJ2-3; 7 bases agree with TRBD1. Germline V gives CDR1 SGHVS, CDR2 FNYEAQ. There are 14 residues in the CDR3. J lost 6 bases, V lost 3 bases, and 6 bases had no gene match. CDR3 in DNA: TGTGCCAGCAGCTTGACAGGGACCGGGGATACGCAGTATTTT. This sequence encodes CASSLTGTGDTQYF. Full variable domain (outside the CDR3, taken from reference TRBV7-6 and TRBJ2-3): GAGVSQSPRYKVTKRGQDVALRCDPISGHVSLYWYRQALGQGPEFLTYFNYEAQQDKSGLPNDRFSAERPEGSISTLTIQRTEQRDSAMYRCASSLTGTGDTQYFGPGTRLTVL.

This clonotype has at least ten counts. V is TRBV2 and J is TRBJ2-6; D perhaps matches TRBD1 (5 bases). The ends were cut back, 7 bases at V and 4 bases at J, with 23 bases in the middle. CDR3 length: 18 amino acids. Germline lookup yields CDR1 SNHLY and CDR2 FYNNEI. The CDR3 nucleotides are TGTGCCAGCACTGGGGCAGGTTTGGTGATGTCCGGGGCCAACGTCCTGACTTTC. This gives the protein CASTGAGLVMSGANVLTF. Supplemented by reference TRBV2 and TRBJ2-6, the full variable domain reads EPEVTQTPSHQVTQMGQEVILRCVPISNHLYFYWYRQILGQKVEFLVSFYNNEISEKSEIFDDQFSVERPDGSNFTLKIRSTKLEDSAMYFCASTGAGLVMSGANVLTFGAGSRLTVL.

In this sample, this clonotype turned up many times. The gene calls are TRBV21-1 and TRBJ2-1; the DNA was not compared with TRBD2, the D call given in the table. TRBV21-1 constitutes a pseudogene. This CDR3 region has 17 residues. CDR3 in DNA: TGTGCCAGCAGCCCACGGCTTACTAGCGGGGCCTACGATGAGCAGTTCTTC. The encoded protein is CASSPRLTSGAYDEQFF.

This clonotype was seen ten or more times. This chain connects TRBV7-8 to TRBJ2-7; no clear D gene. Trimming pared 0 bases from V and 2 bases from J, leaving 11 bases between. The CDR3 is made up of 15 amino acids. The V gene's germline CDR1 is SGHVS and CDR2 FQNEAQ. CDR3 in amino acids: CASSLANSRAYEQYF. The CDR3 coding sequence is TGTGCCAGCAGCTTAGCGAATTCAAGGGCCTACGAGCAGTACTTC.

This clonotype was picked up a small number of times. The rearrangement links TRBV20-1 to TRBJ1-1, with D perhaps TRBD1 (5 bases). CDR3 length: 11 residues. Trimming removed 4 bases at V and 8 bases at J, with 11 bases between. Germline values: CDR1 DFQATT, CDR2 SNEGSKA (reference sequence). The chain's CDR3 is CSATRDLEAFF. The CDR3, as DNA: TGCAGTGCTACCCGGGACTTGGAAGCTTTCTTT.

There are many counts of this clonotype. A read error may account for a junction end that differs from germline. This rearrangement joins TRBV10-2 to TRBJ2-1; 10 nucleotides line up with TRBD2. The CDR3 has 15 amino acids. The germline gives CDR1 WSHSY, CDR2 SAAADI. The CDR3 nucleotides are TGCGCCATCAGTTTAGCGGGAGGTTCCTACAATGAGCAGTTCTTC. This codes for CAISLAGGSYNEQFF.

This clonotype has ten or more counts. The chain has TRBV7-6 and TRBJ2-2; no firm D call. The V end lost 4 bases, the J end lost 3 bases, and 12 bases lay between the germline ends. This CDR3 has 15 residues. Per germline, CDR1 SGHVS and CDR2 FNYEAQ. The CDR3 DNA is TGTGCCAGCAGCTGGACGATTGTGGACACCGGGGAGCTGTTTTTT. Translating gives CASSWTIVDTGELFF.

This clonotype has at least ten counts. The chain couples TRBV6-2 or TRBV6-3 to TRBJ1-2; 7 bases match TRBD1. This CDR3 spans 15 amino acids. With 7 bases clipped from V and 3 bases from J, the junction kept 11 bases outside the gene matches. From germline, CDR1 is MNHEY and CDR2 SVGEGT. The CDR3 DNA reads as TGTGCCAGCATGGGACCAGGGGGATGGGACTATGGCTACACCTTC. It is translated as CASMGPGGWDYGYTF.

This clonotype came up many times. J is TRBJ2-5 and V is TRBV5-1, with 10 bases matching TRBD1. The J segment lost 5 bases and the V segment lost 4 bases, leaving 14 bases of the junction unmatched. CDR3 length: 17 residues. Germline CDR1 reads SGHRS; CDR2 reads YFSETQ. The CDR3 region has the DNA TGCGCCAGCAGCCTATCTCCCGGGACAGGGGCTTCGGAGACCCAGTACTTC. Translating it yields CASSLSPGTGASETQYF.

This clonotype appeared many times. The chain uses TRBV5-1 and TRBJ1-5; 9 positions agree with TRBD1. The trim removed 3 bases at V and 2 bases at J, leaving 0 bases unmatched. CDR3 length equals 14 residues. The germline V gene encodes CDR1 SGHRS and CDR2 YFSETQ. The CDR3 loop reads CASSWTGGNQPQHF. The CDR3 coding sequence is TGCGCCAGCAGCTGGACAGGGGGCAATCAGCCCCAGCATTTT.

As concerns this clonotype: A clone one base away is much larger, so this may be a read error. The genes are TRBV1 and TRBJ2-4; the table's TRBD1 call for D was not verified on the DNA. TRBV1 is given as a pseudogene. CDR3 length: 18 amino acids. CDR3 sequence (DNA): TGTACCAGCAGCCCTCATCCGGGACAGGAGAGGGGCAAAAACATTCAGTACTTC. Translation: CTSSPHPGQERGKNIQYF.

This clonotype was counted at least ten times. CDR3 nucleotide sequence: TGCGCCAGCAGCCAAGATCAATTGTTCGGGACTAGCCCCATAGATACGCAGTATTTT. This sequence encodes CASSQDQLFGTSPIDTQYF. The chain recombines TRBV4-3 with TRBJ2-3; 9 nucleotides line up with TRBD2. CDR1 is LGHNA, CDR2 YSLEER, per germline. V dropped 0 bases and J dropped 5; count of bases not matched to a gene: 15. The CDR3 is 19 residues long.

This chain links TRBV30 with TRBJ2-2; D possibly corresponds to TRBD1 (7 bases). Germline CDR1 is GTSNPN and CDR2 is SVGIG (reference sequence). CDR3 size: 14 residues. Trimming took 4 bases from V and 6 from J, leaving 15 bases between them. This chain's CDR3 is CAWMEGALAGELFF. The CDR3 nucleotides read TGTGCCTGGATGGAGGGGGCGCTTGCCGGGGAGCTGTTTTTT.

The chain couples TRBV3-1 to TRBJ2-3; D is uncertain. Trimming stripped 1 base from V and 6 bases from J, with 5 bases between. Germline V lookup: CDR1 LGHDT, CDR2 YNNKEL (reference sequence). CDR3 length: 12 amino acids. CDR3 amino acids: CASSQASDTQYF. CDR3 bases: TGTGCCAGCAGCCAAGCATCGGATACGCAGTATTTT.

This clonotype was observed many times. This chain joins TRBV5-1 and TRBJ1-5; D ambiguous. CDR3 length: 14 residues. V was trimmed by 4 bases and J by 2 bases, leaving 10 bases between them. CDR1 and CDR2 from the germline V gene are SGHRS and YFSETQ. The CDR3 region has the DNA TGCGCCAGCAGCCCTGGTGGGGGCAATCAGCCCCAGCATTTT. Its translation is CASSPGGGNQPQHF.

This rearrangement joins TRBV9 to TRBJ1-6; tentative D call: TRBD1 (6 bases). CDR1 is SGDLS and CDR2 is YYNGEE in the germline V gene. V shed 3 bases and J shed 9 bases, with 16 bases lying between them. The CDR3 loop spans 15 amino acids. The CDR3 DNA is TGTGCCAGCAGCGCTGACAGGTTCATATTTTCACCCCTCCACTTT. It is translated as CASSADRFIFSPLHF.

This clonotype appeared many times. The V and J genes are TRBV5-1 and TRBJ2-7; D is unresolved. The CDR3 consists of 14 residues. CDR1 and CDR2 from the germline V gene are SGHRS and YFSETQ. V shed 4 bases and J shed 2 bases, with 13 bases lying between them. CDR3 nucleotides: TGCGCCAGCAGCATTCCCGACTCTACCTACGAGCAGTACTTC. Amino acid sequence: CASSIPDSTYEQYF. The variable domain in full, completed from reference TRBV5-1 and TRBJ2-7, reads KAGVTQTPRYLIKTRGQQVTLSCSPISGHRSVSWYQQTPGQGLQFLFEYFSETQRNKGNFPGRFSGRQFSNSRSEMNVSTLELGDSALYLCASSIPDSTYEQYFGPGTRLTVT.

This clonotype was found many times. The V gene is TRBV24-1, the J gene TRBJ2-3, with D perhaps TRBD2 (5 bases). Germline CDR1 and CDR2: KGHDR and SFDVKD. Trimming cost V 7 bases and J 4 bases, with 11 bases left between them. This CDR3 has 13 amino acids. The CDR3 loop reads CATREEAPDTQYF. CDR3 DNA: TGTGCCACCAGGGAGGAGGCCCCAGATACGCAGTATTTT.

This clonotype was recorded many times. J is TRBJ2-1 and V is TRBV5-1; perhaps TRBD1 as D (5 bases). The CDR3 is 14 residues long. Germline CDR1 SGHRS, CDR2 YFSETQ. Deletions cut 2 bases from V and 7 bases from J, with 13 bases between. The CDR3 DNA reads as TGCGCCAGCAGCTTCCCAGGGAAGGTGAATGAGCAGTTCTTC. This codes for CASSFPGKVNEQFF.

This clonotype occurred many times. The chain is built from TRBV4-3 and TRBJ2-3; TRBD2 might be the D (5 bases). The CDR3 runs 13 residues. V was shortened by 8 bases and J by 2 bases, with 11 bases between the two germline ends. Germline CDR1 reads LGHNA; CDR2 reads YSLEER. Here the CDR3 reads CASGTRLTDTQYF. DNA of the CDR3: TGCGCCAGCGGAACTAGGCTCACAGATACGCAGTATTTT.

The CDR3 loop reads CSVAQVETQYF. The CDR3 region has the DNA TGCAGCGTTGCGCAAGTTGAGACCCAGTACTTC. V gene TRBV29-1 combines with J gene TRBJ2-5, with D unclear. CDR1 is SQVTM and CDR2 is ANQGSEA in the germline V gene. The CDR3 extends over 11 amino acids. The V end was cut by 4 bases, the J end by 5 bases, with 8 bases between.

This clonotype was counted at least ten times. The chain employs TRBV9 and TRBJ2-5, with 9 bases that match TRBD1. The CDR3 is 16 residues long. Germline CDR1 is SGDLS and CDR2 is YYNGEE. V was clipped by 0 bases and J by 4 bases; unmatched bases: 7. This CDR3 is CASSVASGTGPETQYF. The CDR3 region has the DNA TGTGCCAGCAGCGTAGCTTCCGGGACAGGGCCAGAGACCCAGTACTTC.

The chain employs TRBV6-1 and TRBJ2-3; 9 bases agree with TRBD2. This CDR3 has 14 amino acids. Losses at the gene ends were 6 bases for V and 5 bases for J; bases not matched to a gene: 6. Per germline, CDR1 MNHNS and CDR2 SASEGT. The CDR3: CASSIAGAKDTQYF. The CDR3 coding sequence is TGTGCCAGCAGCATAGCGGGAGCGAAAGATACGCAGTATTTT.

This clonotype was counted at least ten times. The genes are TRBV6-1 and TRBJ2-5, with 11 positions matching TRBD1. Looked up from germline, CDR1 is MNHNS and CDR2 is SASEGT. Unmatched junction bases numbered 3, after V lost 5 bases and J lost 1 base. The CDR3 sequence is 15 residues long. CDR3 bases: TGTGCCAGCAGTCGGACAGGGGGCCTCCAAGAGACCCAGTACTTC. Translated: CASSRTGGLQETQYF.